This TCR beta chain was observed in a study of glioma-infiltrating T cells after dendritic cell vaccination. About the study: Patients received three intradermal dendritic cell vaccine injections at biweekly intervals.

Trimming cost V 5 bases and J 6 bases, with 18 bases left between them. The germline gives CDR1 SEHNR, CDR2 FQNEAQ (reference sequence). The CDR3 is 15 amino acids. The repertoire was sequenced with immunoSEQ multiplex PCR; TCRdb's copy has only in-frame clones and lacks some. Counted here are 98,000 or so clones, around 80% occurring once; the ten biggest clones make up roughly 5.5%. Documented time point: after dendritic cell vaccination, including at tumor progression/relapse. None of the glioblastoma patients had an isocitrate dehydrogenase mutation. The chain uses TRBV7-9 and TRBJ2-3; the D gene is possibly TRBD1 (5 bases). This TCR was recovered from a human donor with glioblastoma. Sequenced here: blood, sampled after dendritic cell vaccination. CDR3 sequence: CASSVGVGWGDTQYF. The DNA for the CDR3 is TGTGCCAGCAGCGTAGGCGTTGGTTGGGGCGATACGCAGTATTTT.